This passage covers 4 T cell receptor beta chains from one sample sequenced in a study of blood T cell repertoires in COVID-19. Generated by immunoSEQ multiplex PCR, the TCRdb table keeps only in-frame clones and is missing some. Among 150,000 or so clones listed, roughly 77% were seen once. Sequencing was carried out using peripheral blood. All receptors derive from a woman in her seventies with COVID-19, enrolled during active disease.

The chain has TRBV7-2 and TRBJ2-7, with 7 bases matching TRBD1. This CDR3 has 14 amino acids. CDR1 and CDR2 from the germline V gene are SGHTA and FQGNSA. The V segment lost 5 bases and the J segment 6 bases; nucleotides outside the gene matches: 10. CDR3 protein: CASSTARQGGEQYF. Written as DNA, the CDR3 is TGTGCCAGCAGCACCGCTCGACAGGGCGGCGAGCAGTACTTC.

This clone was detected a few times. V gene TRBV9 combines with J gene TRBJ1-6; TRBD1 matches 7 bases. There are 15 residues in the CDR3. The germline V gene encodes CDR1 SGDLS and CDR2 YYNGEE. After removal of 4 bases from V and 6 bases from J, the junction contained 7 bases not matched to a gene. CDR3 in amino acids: CASSPGDRSNSPLHF. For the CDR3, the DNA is TGTGCCAGCAGCCCCGGGGACAGAAGTAATTCACCCCTCCACTTT.

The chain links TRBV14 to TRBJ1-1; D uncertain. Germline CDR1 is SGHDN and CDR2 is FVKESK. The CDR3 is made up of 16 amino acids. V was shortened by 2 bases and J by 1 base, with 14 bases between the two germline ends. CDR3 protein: CASSQRAGIANTEAFF. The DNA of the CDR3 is TGTGCCAGCAGCCAAAGGGCGGGAATCGCGAACACTGAAGCTTTCTTT.

CDR3 coding DNA: TGTGCCAGCAGTGCCCTTGTACTTAGCGGGGTCCATTACAATGAGCAGTTCTTC. Its translation is CASSALVLSGVHYNEQFF. J is TRBJ2-1 and V is TRBV6-1, with 8 bases fitting TRBD2. V lost 4 bases, J lost 4 bases, and 15 bases stayed unmatched. This CDR3 comprises 18 residues. Germline V gene data show CDR1 as MNHNS and CDR2 as SASEGT.